This entry lists 20 T cell receptor beta chains sequenced from one sample in a study of cytomegalovirus exposure and HLA in healthy donors. Sequenced by immunoSEQ multiplex PCR; TCRdb stores in-frame clones only, minus some. The table has fewer than 120,000 clones, roughly nine tenths seen once. Input material: PBMCs. These receptor sequences come from a woman younger than 35 in good health and CMV-seronegative.

This clone appeared once. V is TRBV6-5 and J is TRBJ2-6; D gene uncertain. CDR1 MNHEY and CDR2 SVGAGI come from the germline V gene. The CDR3 has 13 residues. Between the trimmed V and J ends, which lost 5 bases and 4 bases, there was a span of 6 bases. CDR3 nucleotide sequence: TGTGCCAGCAGTGTTCCAGGGGCCAACGTCCTGACTTTC. Residues: CASSVPGANVLTF.

The rearrangement uses TRBV10-1 and TRBJ2-3; D might be TRBD2 (6 bases). V lost 2 bases to trimming and J lost 0 bases, with 9 bases between them. Germline CDR1 reads WNHNN; CDR2 reads SYGVQD (reference sequence). The CDR3 contains 15 residues. The CDR3 sequence: CASSESGHSTDTQYF. CDR3 nucleotides: TGCGCCAGCAGTGAGAGCGGGCATAGCACAGATACGCAGTATTTT.

This chain uses TRBV25-1 with TRBJ1-2; D gene uncertain. The CDR3 is 14 residues long. Germline CDR1 MGHDK, CDR2 SYGVNS. The V end lost 6 bases, the J end lost 5 bases, and 16 bases lay between the germline ends. The chain's CDR3 is CASSDPASGYGYTF. The CDR3 bases are TGTGCCAGCAGCGACCCGGCTTCGGGATATGGCTACACCTTC.

V usage is TRBV5-1 and J usage is TRBJ2-7; D gene unclear. This CDR3 contains 15 residues. Trimming pared 2 bases from V and 1 base from J, leaving 13 bases between. CDR1 is SGHRS and CDR2 is YFSETQ in the germline V gene. CDR3 coding DNA: TGCGCCAGCAGCTTCCTCGCCGCAGGTTCCTACGAGCAGTACTTC. This translates into CASSFLAAGSYEQYF.

The chain uses TRBV7-8 and TRBJ2-5; perhaps TRBD2 as D (6 bases). V dropped 10 bases and J dropped 2 bases, with 32 bases sitting between them. The CDR3 spans 19 residues. Germline V gene sequence: CDR1 SGHVS, CDR2 FQNEAQ. CDR3 sequence (DNA): TGTGCCACCAACTTTAGGGGAGGCATGTCCAGGGAAGGACAAGAGACCCAGTACTTC. Protein product: CATNFRGGMSREGQETQYF. Together with reference TRBV7-8 and TRBJ2-5, the CDR3 gives the full variable domain: GAGVSQSPRYKVAKRGQDVALRCDPISGHVSLFWYQQALGQGPEFLTYFQNEAQLDKSGLPSDRFFAERPEGSVSTLKIQRTQQEDSAVYLCATNFRGGMSREGQETQYFGPGTRLLVL.

The chain is built from TRBV5-1 and TRBJ2-3; the D is unclear. CDR3 size: 14 residues. Germline V gene data show CDR1 as SGHRS and CDR2 as YFSETQ. Trimming pared 5 bases from V and 0 bases from J, leaving 10 bases between. The DNA of the CDR3 is TGCGCCAGCAGGGAGATAACCAGCACAGATACGCAGTATTTT. Encoded protein: CASREITSTDTQYF.

This clone was seen only a few times. The chain links TRBV14 to TRBJ2-7; D possibly corresponds to TRBD1 (5 bases). The germline V gene has CDR1 SGHDN and CDR2 FVKESK. The germline V and J ends were trimmed by 1 base and 4 bases, with 11 bases remaining between them. The length of the CDR3 is 14 residues. The CDR3 sequence: CASSQGQLNYEQYF. Written as DNA, the CDR3 is TGTGCCAGCAGCCAAGGACAGCTAAATTACGAGCAGTACTTC.

The chain links TRBV2 to TRBJ2-7, with D perhaps TRBD2 (6 bases). Germline V gene sequence: CDR1 SNHLY, CDR2 FYNNEI. Trimming took off 4 bases at V and 3 bases at J, with 10 bases between the two ends. CDR3 size: 13 residues. The CDR3 spells CASSGNSGYEQYF. For the CDR3, the DNA is TGTGCCAGCAGTGGTAATAGCGGCTACGAGCAGTACTTC.

CDR3 DNA: TGTGCCAGCAGCTTATCCGGGACAGAAAATTTTGGCTACACCTTC. This gives the protein CASSLSGTENFGYTF. The rearrangement links TRBV5-6 to TRBJ1-2, with 7 bases aligning to TRBD1. Germline V gene data show CDR1 as SGHDT and CDR2 as YYEEEE. The junction had 11 bases not matched to a gene; V was cut back by 2 bases and J by 7 bases. This CDR3 comprises 15 residues.

This chain links TRBV9 with TRBJ2-3, with a possible D match to TRBD1 (6 bases). The CDR3 has 16 amino acids. Germline CDR1 and CDR2: SGDLS and YYNGEE. V was cut by 0 bases and J by 0 bases, with 11 bases left in between. The CDR3 sequence is CASSVAGTPSTDTQYF. The CDR3 nucleotides read TGTGCCAGCAGCGTAGCCGGGACACCTAGCACAGATACGCAGTATTTT.

The CDR3 reads CASSLEVGSFSYEQYF. The DNA of the CDR3 is TGTGCCAGCAGCTTAGAGGTCGGGTCCTTTTCCTACGAGCAGTACTTC. V is TRBV7-8 and J is TRBJ2-7; D call uncertain. The length of the CDR3 is 16 residues. The V end lost 1 base, the J end lost 1 base, and 14 bases lay between the germline ends. In germline, CDR1 is SGHVS, CDR2 FQNEAQ.

The rearrangement uses TRBV29-1 and TRBJ1-1; D gene ambiguous. The CDR3 is made up of 13 amino acids. Germline lookup yields CDR1 SQVTM and CDR2 ANQGSEA. The V and J ends lost 3 bases and 3 bases respectively, with 11 bases between them. The CDR3 spells CSVEEPWDTEAFF. The CDR3 DNA sequence: TGCAGCGTTGAGGAGCCATGGGACACTGAAGCTTTCTTT. The full variable domain, completed using reference TRBV29-1 and TRBJ1-1, is SAVISQKPSRDICQRGTSLTIQCQVDSQVTMMFWYRQQPGQSLTLIATANQGSEATYESGFVIDKFPISRPNLTFSTLTVSNMSPEDSSIYLCSVEEPWDTEAFFGQGTRLTVV.

The V and J genes are TRBV7-2 and TRBJ1-1; D remains ambiguous. Germline loops: CDR1 SGHTA, CDR2 FQGNSA. Deletions cut 2 bases from V and 6 bases from J, with 16 bases between. The CDR3 covers 15 residues. The CDR3 protein is CASSLSGGLVAEAFF. The CDR3, as DNA: TGTGCCAGCAGCTTATCGGGAGGGTTAGTCGCTGAAGCTTTCTTT.

The chain is built from TRBV11-2 and TRBJ1-1; D is possibly TRBD1 (5 bases). The CDR3 is made up of 14 amino acids. CDR1 is SGHAT, CDR2 FQNNGV, per germline. V lost 1 base and J lost 7, with 13 bases in between. CDR3 DNA: TGTGCCAGCAGCTTAGTTGGGGCAGAAATTGAAGCTTTCTTT. It codes for CASSLVGAEIEAFF.

The rearrangement uses TRBV6-1 and TRBJ1-4; D is uncertain. With 2 bases removed from V and 3 bases from J, the gap between germline ends came to 13 bases. Per germline, CDR1 MNHNS and CDR2 SASEGT. This CDR3 is built from 16 residues. Here the CDR3 DNA reads TGTGCCAGCAGTGAATTTAGAGGTAGCGCTAATGAAAAACTGTTTTTT. Protein product: CASSEFRGSANEKLFF.

The chain has TRBV7-2 and TRBJ1-2; 8 positions match TRBD1. Unmatched junction bases numbered 9, after V lost 4 bases and J lost 5 bases. From germline, CDR1 is SGHTA and CDR2 FQGNSA. The CDR3 sequence is 15 residues long. The CDR3 loop reads CASSSPGTGAYGYTF. The CDR3 nucleotides read TGTGCCAGCAGCTCACCCGGGACAGGCGCTTATGGCTACACCTTC.

V usage is TRBV27 and J usage is TRBJ1-1; TRBD1 matches at 7 bases. The CDR3 has 15 residues. Germline CDR1 reads MNHEY; CDR2 reads SMNVEV (reference sequence). V shed 5 bases and J 3 bases; nucleotides not matched to a gene: 9. The DNA for the CDR3 is TGTGCCAGCAGTCCGGGGACAGCGGCTGACACTGAAGCTTTCTTT. This sequence encodes CASSPGTAADTEAFF.

The chain links TRBV7-2 to TRBJ1-5; tentatively, D is TRBD1 (6 bases). Germline CDR1 is SGHTA and CDR2 is FQGNSA. The CDR3 length is 16 residues. Trimming removed 2 bases from V and 0 bases from J, with 11 bases in between. In nucleotides, the CDR3 is TGTGCCAGCAGCTTATCAGGACAGTATAGCAATCAGCCCCAGCATTTT. It specifies CASSLSGQYSNQPQHF.

The V gene is TRBV2, the J gene TRBJ2-3; a possible D gene is TRBD1 (5 bases). Germline-derived CDR1 and CDR2 are SNHLY and FYNNEI. V was cut by 3 bases and J by 1 base, with 8 bases left in between. The CDR3 consists of 14 residues. The CDR3 here is CASSDSRGTDTQYF. The CDR3 nucleotides are TGTGCCAGCAGTGACTCCAGGGGCACAGATACGCAGTATTTT.

V usage is TRBV7-2 and J usage is TRBJ2-1; D perhaps matches TRBD2 (6 bases). The V end was cut by 5 bases, the J end by 8 bases, with 13 bases between. The CDR3 is 13 residues long. The germline V gene encodes CDR1 SGHTA and CDR2 FQGNSA. The CDR3 DNA is TGTGCCAGCAGCGAAAGGCGGGGAGATGAGCAGTTCTTC. Translating it yields CASSERRGDEQFF. The full variable domain, completed using reference TRBV7-2 and TRBJ2-1, is GAGVSQSPSNKVTEKGKDVELRCDPISGHTALYWYRQSLGQGLEFLIYFQGNSAPDKSGLPSDRFSAERTGGSVSTLTIQRTQQEDSAVYLCASSERRGDEQFFGPGTRLTVL.